The clone carrying this T cell receptor beta chain has only a few counts. The antigen is not known. CDR3 length equals 16 residues. Germline V gene data show CDR1 as SGHVS and CDR2 as FNYEAQ. V was shortened by 2 bases and J by 2 bases, with 14 bases between the two germline ends. These data come from a study of blood T cells in healthy people across ages. Whole-study results and caveats: Possibly, changes in expanded clonotypes were confounded because donor CMV status was unknown.

PCR was performed a second time for about 7 to 11 cycles using a sample-barcoded 5' primer and a J-beta primer mix. Tags on each cDNA molecule came from a template-switch adaptor with 12 random nucleotides. TCRdb re-analysed the 5' RACE reads in MiXCR, keeping a single row per CDR3 protein. Seen here are more than 800,000 distinct CDR3 sequences, around 26% observed once, and the top ten hold 15% to 20%. This rearrangement joins TRBV7-6 to TRBJ2-3; tentatively, D is TRBD2 (6 bases). This receptor was obtained from a woman of 80 years or more in good health. What was sequenced was blood. This CDR3 reads CASSLYAAGNTDTQYF. CDR3 nucleotide sequence: TGTGCCAGCAGCTTATATGCCGCGGGAAACACAGATACGCAGTATTTT.